This T cell receptor (beta chain) was captured in a study of cytomegalovirus exposure and HLA in healthy donors (dated by TCRdb to between 2016 and 2019). With regard to the full study: An earlier analysis of about 530 of the donors reported around 280 Gb of sequence data and 117 million unique TCR beta sequences obtained from about 179 million T cells. Roughly 320 gigabases of sequencing data and 70 million to 100 million unique TCR sequences made up an early release that covered several hundred HLA-typed donors. Among the roughly 410 genotyped donors, approximately 82% belonged to the genetic ancestry cluster associated with self-reported Caucasian donors. The aim of the study was to test whether cataloging public T cell receptors could identify signatures of past pathogen exposure. The study profiled the T cell repertoires of fewer than 850 subjects by immunosequencing and related them to cytomegalovirus serostatus. A separate validation cohort of over a hundred different subjects was used in addition to the roughly 700-subject first cohort. To predict cytomegalovirus infection status, the study brought together high-throughput TCR immunosequencing, statistical association of individual TCRs with disease status, and machine learning. A later analysis re-analyzed previously published TCR beta repertoires from 500 to 700 donors and added high-resolution HLA genotyping to study TCR occurrence patterns. Rather than drawing on any new phenotypic data, the later analysis identified candidate immune exposures from TCR beta sequences and the way those sequences occurred across donors. To decide whether each TCR beta V gene segment behaved as functional or pseudogenic, an earlier analysis of some 600 of the donors relied on high-throughput TCR beta sequencing. Alongside the repertoire data, information on donor age, sex, ethnicity and CMV serostatus was compiled. In a later genetic analysis, genome-wide SNP genotypes for about three fifths of the 666 donors were used, and that subset was treated as a discovery cohort. All discovery cohort repertoires had been generated using a single sequencing platform. Both class I and class II loci were covered by HLA typing, at four-digit resolution. Typing coverage varied by locus: about 629-640 donors for A, B, C, DRB1 and DQB1; roughly 560 for DQA1; about 570 for DPA1; about 450 for DPB1. Roughly five DR-DQ haplotypes were handled as single units for association and clustering because linkage in the cohort was strong. Among 350 to 400 genotyped donors of the cohort, an average of approximately 240,000 unique TCR beta nucleotide sequences were sequenced per donor, about a sixth of them non-productive. The research as a whole found: Because HLA typing was unavailable for some donors at each locus, only the typed subset was used in association tests. An association between a missense DCLRE1C variant and V-gene and J-gene trimming of TCR beta chains was found in a later genetic analysis and replicated in an independent cohort. The authors suggested that the approach could potentially be generalized to other disease states and immunological phenotypes. A further reported finding was that TCR beta sequences accurately predicted the HLA-A and HLA-B alleles for most subjects in the first cohort. In this cohort, only TCR beta chains were sequenced, and detectable features were limited by the absence of alpha or paired-chain data. In an earlier analysis of some 500 of the donors, most TCR beta V segments appeared in productive rearrangements about 87% or about 30% of the time, broadly matching IMGT annotations. Compared with equally common non-associated chains, HLA-associated TCR beta chains in a later analysis were more clonally expanded and had lower generation probabilities. According to a later analysis, most CMV-associated TCR beta chains appeared to be HLA-restricted, and the HLA associations seemed to be driven largely by CMV exposure. In vitro tests confirmed that a few of the cytomegalovirus-associated TCR beta chains recognize cytomegalovirus antigens. In a later analysis, TCR association rates were found to vary across HLA loci, with the most associated TCRs seen for DRB1 alleles and the fewest for HLA-C alleles. Presence/absence analyses assumed roughly uniform sequencing depth across donors, an assumption that may not hold. Correlated functional status among segregating V segments might reflect linkage disequilibrium, but an unknown experimental factor could not be ruled out. A total of some 180 TCR beta chains were listed by the study as associated with cytomegalovirus. Strong co-occurrence of HLA alleles, especially DR and DQ, made assigning TCR associations to individual alleles difficult. A later analysis associated about 17,000 TCR beta sequences with specific HLA alleles at a false discovery rate of 0.05. Because counts were too low, approximately 15 rarely observed V segments, including chromosome 9 orphons, were excluded from the earlier analysis of some 590 of the donors. For the cohort, immune exposure information was limited to CMV serostatus. According to a later analysis, parvovirus B19, influenza, CMV and Epstein-Barr virus appeared linked to several top co-occurrence clusters. A cluster of highly shared sequence variants was judged likely to represent a technical artifact of the sequencing pipeline. In both the original and validation cohorts, the classifier was reported to diagnose cytomegalovirus status with high specificity and sensitivity. A later genetic analysis reported fewer N-insertions in productive TCRs among donors in an Asian-associated ancestry cluster than the approximately 700-donor mean. Some IMGT-functional V segments, including TRBV6-2 and TRBV6-3, could not be distinguished by the 87-base-pair reads and were therefore excluded. Most TCR sequences were observed very rarely across donors, whereas some public TCRs were present in many individuals.

This clone was seen once. Its antigen remains unidentified. Per-base quality was not reported, and no clone a single base away is much larger than it. Spanning cysteine to phenylalanine, the CDR3 consists of 14 amino acids. The CDR3 DNA has 42 bases and is translated from base 1. The V and J ends are trimmed by 2 bases and 5 bases, leaving 12 bases between them. CDR1 is given as KGHSH and CDR2 as LQKENI, both from the germline V gene. Receptors were amplified or captured by the immunoSEQ multiplex PCR assay. For the multiplex PCR, a mixture combining 60 forward primers for TCR Vbeta segments and 13 reverse primers for TCR Jbeta segments was used. Amplification of the CDR3 region of rearranged TCR beta genes was performed with a multiplex PCR assay on genomic DNA. The Illumina HiSeq System was used to sequence the amplified TCR beta libraries as 87-base-pair reads. As for the authors' bioinformatics: A later analysis counted 75 million to 100 million unique TCR beta chains across the approximately 700 repertoires, and some 12 million of these chains were shared by at least two donors. Raw reads were error-corrected and collapsed into unique sequences by a nearest-neighbor algorithm in which closely related sequences were merged to remove PCR and sequencing errors. To assign V, D and J gene segments, CDR3 sequences were aligned to IMGT reference sequences. Each retained sequence needed at least a six-nucleotide match to both a V gene segment and a J gene segment. A rearrangement was called productive if the CDR3 had no stop codons and remained in frame with V and J, and every other rearrangement was called non-productive. CDR3 was defined by IMGT convention, running from the second conserved V-encoded cysteine to the conserved J-encoded phenylalanine. The earlier analysis of 587 of the donors excluded sequences that lacked an unambiguous match to a single V gene segment. In an earlier analysis of 587 of the donors, V segments were called functional above 56.7% productive rearrangements and were called segregating when the between-donor standard deviation exceeded 5%. A statistical classification framework was developed to diagnose cytomegalovirus status using the catalog of TCR beta chain sequences. In a later analysis, V and J genes were assigned by comparing TCR nucleotide sequences against IMGT/GENE-DB human TR gene sequences. In a later analysis, CDR3 sequences and most-parsimonious VDJ recombination scenarios were assigned using the TCRdist pipeline. In a later analysis, each TCR beta chain was defined by its CDR3 amino acid sequence together with its V-gene family, and reads lacking a unique V-gene family were excluded. To address suspected cross-contamination and a sequencing artifact, a later analysis removed a few hundred highly shared, low-generation-probability nucleotide sequences. In a later analysis, a clonal expansion index for each public chain was calculated from normalized within-repertoire ranks of inferred template counts. In a later analysis, generation probabilities were computed using a VDJ recombination model fitted to out-of-frame rearrangements, and the results were checked against IGoR. A later analysis scored TCR-TCR, TCR-HLA and TCR-CMV co-occurrence with hypergeometric tests, applying a repertoire-size bias correction to TCR pairs. To estimate false discovery rates, a later analysis permuted the HLA or CMV assignments 20 times. In a later analysis, co-occurring TCRs were grouped using DBSCAN, with TCRdist sequence similarity added in when clustering inside HLA-allele-positive subsets. Repertoires with fewer than 30,000 or more than 120,000 public chains were left out of co-occurrence clustering, as were about five repertoires with anomalous nucleotide sharing. The immuneACCESS repertoire file appears here via TCRdb, limited to in-frame rearrangements. These files lack a portion of the clones; in checked studies, under half of the deficit traces to unresolved V genes, and the cause of the others is not known. The D gene and trimming were derived from the DNA, and the V and J assignments and clone size from that table. The sample table lists about 140,000 clones, approximately 84% of them with a count of one. The ten largest clones capture approximately 2% of the sample.

The cohort consisted of approximately 670 healthy bone marrow donors. At the time of sampling, all cohort members were nominally healthy, though unrecorded immune exposures were likely present. The donor tested CMV seronegative and was one of the 352 seronegative cohort members. A peripheral blood sample was provided by each donor, and peripheral blood mononuclear cells were used for TCR beta sequencing. Genomic DNA was extracted from the blood cell samples with the Qiagen DNeasy Blood Extraction Kit. The chain is encoded by TRBV18 joined to TRBJ2-5; TRBD2 is a weak D gene call, 6 bases matching. This sequence was found in a woman between 40 and 55 years old in good health and CMV-seronegative. Sequenced material: PBMCs. The encoded CDR3 is CASSPTGAGETQYF. The DNA is as follows: TGTGCCAGCTCACCAACGGGAGCTGGGGAGACCCAGTACTTC.